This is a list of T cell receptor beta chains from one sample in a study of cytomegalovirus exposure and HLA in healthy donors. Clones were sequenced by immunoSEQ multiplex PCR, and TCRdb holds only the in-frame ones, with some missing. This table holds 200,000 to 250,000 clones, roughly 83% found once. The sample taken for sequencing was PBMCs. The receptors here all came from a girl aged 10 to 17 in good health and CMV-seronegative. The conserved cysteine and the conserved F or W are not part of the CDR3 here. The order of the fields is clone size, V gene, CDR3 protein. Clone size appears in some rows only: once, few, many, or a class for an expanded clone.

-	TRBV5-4	ASSLSPGGSSPLH
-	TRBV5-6	ASSLLRDPTALGGYT
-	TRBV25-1	ASSRTGGTFLEKLF
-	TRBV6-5	ASSKNRGNGLGYT
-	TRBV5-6	ASSLWGGPTGVDEQF
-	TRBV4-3	ASSHDTGFGQPQH
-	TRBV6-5	ASSYRQGSSYEQY
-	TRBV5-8	ASGEWTSVTLGEQF
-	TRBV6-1	ASSERGQETQY
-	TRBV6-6	ATLTNEGPQH
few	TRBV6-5	ASSYHHGSNQPQH
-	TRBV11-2	ASSPQGSGELF
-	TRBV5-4	ASSLAGSSSYNSPLH
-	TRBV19	ASSRDRVNRMNTEAF
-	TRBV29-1	SVPLGLNEKLF
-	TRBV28	ASTPGGRGSNQPQH
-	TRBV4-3	ASSQDRTAGYGYT
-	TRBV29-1	SVVGQGKGHTDTQY
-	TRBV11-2	ASSADSRDTQY
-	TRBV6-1	ASSEFAGYSNQPQH
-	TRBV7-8	ASSLTRTVNQPQH
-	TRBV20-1	SAVSPGSQH
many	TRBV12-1	ASSFEGGARSKASEEY
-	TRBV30	AWSVGGTAPSGANVLT
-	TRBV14	ASSQLGLDTGELF
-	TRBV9	ASSEGRTSGIYNEQF
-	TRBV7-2	ASSRRGSGNTIY
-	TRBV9	ASSVYRAGHTDTQY
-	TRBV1	TSSQDVRELAGVGDTQY
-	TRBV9	ASSVKGQGYEQY
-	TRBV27	ASSLSGGSSYEQY
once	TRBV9	ASSVGATGTDNSPLH
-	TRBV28	ASSLLGGNTEAF
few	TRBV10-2	ASRSGLGSEQF
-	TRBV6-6	ASSYPRGLDGNTIY
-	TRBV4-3	ASSQDVKKEADMNTEAF
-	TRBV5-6	ASSSPQGLNTEAF
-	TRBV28	ASSLTVPGELF
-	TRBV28	ASSLSQGGGYT
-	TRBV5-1	ASSLAGDLYNEQF
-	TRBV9	ASSVEGARTDTQY
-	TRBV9	ASSETGSSQPQH
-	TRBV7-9	ASSPGEGLF
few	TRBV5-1	ASSLVVQPYEQY
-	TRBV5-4	ASSYRTSGIADTQY
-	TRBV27	ASSSRLASTKNIQY
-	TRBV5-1	ASSLGQAGRSGNTIY